The T cell receptor beta chain under discussion was sequenced for a study of cytomegalovirus exposure and HLA in healthy donors. Primers for the PCR totalled 60 Vbeta and 13 Jbeta. Using immunoSEQ multiplex PCR, the repertoire was profiled, and TCRdb retains in-frame clones only, with some absent. The sample lists about 150,000 clones; around 82% were seen once. The CDR3 covers 11 residues. J gave up 14 bases and V 3 bases, and 3 bases lay outside the gene matches. The V gene's germline CDR1 is SNHLY and CDR2 FYNNEI. Sample: PBMCs. The receptor was isolated from a woman aged 50 to 65 in good health and CMV-seropositive. The genes are TRBV2 and TRBJ2-3; 9 bases agree with TRBD2. Written as DNA, the CDR3 is TGTGCCAGCAGTGAGCGGGGGGGAAGGTATTTT. Translation: CASSERGGRYF.